These 8 T cell receptor beta chains were all obtained from the same sample, sequenced in a study of blood T cell repertoires in COVID-19. The repertoire was sequenced with immunoSEQ multiplex PCR; TCRdb's copy has only in-frame clones and lacks some. The table includes around 200,000 clones, around 80% detected once. The sequencing input was peripheral blood. All receptors derive from a man aged 40-50 years with active or convalescent COVID-19.

The CDR3 DNA follows: TGTGCTAGTGGTTTGGTTGGGGGAGGGGTGCTGTCGGGTCAGCCCCAGCATTTT. It yields the protein CASGLVGGGVLSGQPQHF. This chain uses TRBV12-5 with TRBJ1-5; D perhaps matches TRBD1 (5 bases). Trimming removed 0 bases at V and 6 bases at J, with 21 bases between. This CDR3 is built from 18 residues. Germline-derived CDR1 and CDR2 are LGHNT and FRNRAP.

V and J are TRBV30 and TRBJ1-6, with D unclear. Germline V gene lookup returns CDR1 GTSNPN and CDR2 SVGIG (reference sequence). Trimming cost V 1 base and J 8 bases, with 12 bases left between them. CDR3 length equals 14 residues. CDR3 region: CAWSETVRDSPLHF. The CDR3 DNA reads as TGTGCCTGGAGTGAGACGGTGCGGGATTCACCCCTCCACTTT.

This rearrangement joins TRBV4-1 to TRBJ1-5, with D possibly being TRBD1 (6 bases). CDR3 size: 16 residues. The V and J ends lost 1 base and 2 bases respectively, with 12 bases between them. Per germline, CDR1 MGHRA and CDR2 YSYEKL. The CDR3 bases are TGCGCCAGCAGCCAAGTGGGCGGGGGCGGCAATCAGCCCCAGCATTTT. Translated, it gives CASSQVGGGGNQPQHF.

The V call is TRBV7-9, the J call TRBJ2-7; tentatively, D is TRBD2 (5 bases). Per germline, CDR1 SEHNR and CDR2 FQNEAQ (reference sequence). The V and J ends lost 3 bases and 3 bases respectively, with 12 bases between them. This CDR3 spans 14 amino acids. The DNA of the CDR3 is TGTGCCAGCAGCTTTGGAAGGGAGATCTACGAGCAGTACTTC. Amino acid sequence: CASSFGREIYEQYF.

The rearrangement joins TRBV12-3 or TRBV12-4 to TRBJ1-2, with 7 positions matching TRBD1. The CDR3 sequence is 13 residues long. With 5 bases clipped from V and 4 bases from J, the junction kept 4 bases outside the gene matches. CDR3 residues: CASSPDRAYGYTF. CDR3 DNA: TGTGCCAGCAGTCCAGACAGGGCCTATGGCTACACCTTC.

This chain connects TRBV5-1 to TRBJ2-7; maybe TRBD1 (5 bases). The CDR3 is made up of 14 amino acids. The germline gives CDR1 SGHRS, CDR2 YFSETQ. The V end lost 4 bases, the J end lost 2 bases, and 13 bases lay between the germline ends. CDR3 coding DNA: TGCGCCAGCAGCCCTAGGGGCGGCGCCTACGAGCAGTACTTC. Its translation: CASSPRGGAYEQYF.

The chain recombines TRBV27 with TRBJ2-7, with 10 bases matching TRBD2. CDR3 length equals 14 residues. The V and J ends lost 5 bases and 3 bases, in that order; junction bases with no gene match: 4. Germline values: CDR1 MNHEY, CDR2 SMNVEV (reference sequence). The CDR3 region is CASSRTSGDYEQYF. CDR3 in DNA: TGTGCCAGCAGTCGTACTAGCGGGGACTACGAGCAGTACTTC.

The chain is built from TRBV7-2 and TRBJ2-1, with 12 bases matching TRBD2. Germline values: CDR1 SGHTA, CDR2 FQGNSA. CDR3 size: 16 residues. V gave up 5 bases and J gave up 2 bases; unmatched junction bases: 4. CDR3: CASSPGLAGPYNEQFF. The CDR3 nucleotides are TGTGCCAGCAGCCCCGGACTAGCGGGGCCCTACAATGAGCAGTTCTTC.